The source of this T cell receptor beta chain is a study of cytomegalovirus exposure and HLA in healthy donors. This clone has just a few counts. The antigen remains undetermined. This table comes from immunoSEQ multiplex PCR, and its TCRdb copy is limited to in-frame clones, with some not included. The repertoire holds some 120,000 clones, with approximately 92% as singletons. V shed 3 bases and J 2 bases; nucleotides not matched to a gene: 5. This CDR3 is built from 15 residues. Per germline, CDR1 MDHEN and CDR2 SYDVKM. Broader study findings: Specificity for CMV antigens was confirmed in vitro for three of the CMV-associated chains. Most TCR sequences were uncommon, yet certain public TCRs appeared in many donors. The study listed about 150 cytomegalovirus-associated TCR beta chains. It was reportedly the case that the classifier diagnosed cytomegalovirus status with high specificity and sensitivity.

This receptor was taken from a woman between 18 and 30 years old in good health and CMV-seronegative. The chain uses TRBV28 and TRBJ2-7, with 9 positions matching TRBD2. Sequences were obtained from PBMCs. CDR3 DNA: TGTGCCAGCAGTTTTGGTGGGACTAGCACCTACGAGCAGTACTTC. This codes for CASSFGGTSTYEQYF.